Below, 18 T cell receptor beta chains from the same sample are listed, as sequenced in a study of shared clonotypes between healthy human individuals. The method was immunoSEQ multiplex PCR; TCRdb's version includes in-frame clones alone and lacks a portion of them. The profile shows more than 400,000 clones, 90% to 97% of them singletons. Input material: naive CD4+ T cells sorted from blood. Subset: CD45RA+ positively selected. All receptors derive from a young woman in good health.

The chain employs TRBV4-2 and TRBJ2-1; weak D call: TRBD2 (6 bases). The germline V gene encodes CDR1 LGHNA and CDR2 YNFKEQ. V lost 1 base and J 9 bases, leaving 16 bases between the germline ends. The CDR3 is 15 amino acids. As DNA, the CDR3 is TGTGCCAGCAGCCAAGTTTCCAGCGGGTTGCGTGAGCAGTTCTTC. It yields the protein CASSQVSSGLREQFF.

This chain links TRBV28 with TRBJ2-3; 13 nucleotides align to TRBD2. This CDR3 region has 16 residues. V lost 10 bases and J lost 0; bases outside the gene matches: 7. Germline CDR1 is MDHEN and CDR2 is SYDVKM. This CDR3 reads CAISRTSGRSTDTQYF. The DNA of the CDR3 is TGTGCCATCAGCCGGACTAGCGGGAGAAGCACAGATACGCAGTATTTT.

This clone was observed once. The chain joins TRBV2 to TRBJ2-5; maybe TRBD1 (5 bases). Between the trimmed V and J ends, which lost 6 bases and 5 bases, there was a span of 16 bases. Germline-derived CDR1 and CDR2 are SNHLY and FYNNEI. The CDR3 extends over 14 amino acids. The CDR3 reads CASRAGQVVETQYF. The CDR3 DNA follows: TGTGCCAGCAGAGCAGGGCAGGTCGTGGAGACCCAGTACTTC.

The chain carries TRBV15 and TRBJ1-1; a weak D match, TRBD1 (6 bases). CDR1 and CDR2 from the germline V gene are LNHNV and YYDKDF (reference sequence). V lost 3 bases and J 3 bases, leaving 14 bases between the germline ends. The CDR3 is 15 amino acids. The CDR3, as DNA: TGTGCCACCAGCAGGGAAGGGGGAGGATACACTGAAGCTTTCTTT. Translated: CATSREGGGYTEAFF.

This clone was recorded once. The chain uses TRBV27 and TRBJ1-1, with 7 bases aligning to TRBD1. The V and J ends lost 3 bases and 3 bases, in that order; junction bases with no gene match: 7. Per germline, CDR1 MNHEY and CDR2 SMNVEV (reference sequence). The CDR3 is 15 residues long. The CDR3 DNA reads as TGTGCCAGCAGTTTGGGACAGCCCAAGGACACTGAAGCTTTCTTT. Amino acids: CASSLGQPKDTEAFF.

The rearrangement uses TRBV7-2 and TRBJ2-5, with no clear D. The CDR3 consists of 14 residues. V was cut by 1 base and J by 10 bases, with 16 bases left in between. Germline CDR1 and CDR2: SGHTA and FQGNSA. The CDR3 sequence: CASSLDLGIGHQYF. CDR3 DNA sequence: TGTGCCAGCAGCTTAGATCTAGGAATCGGTCACCAGTACTTC.

This chain links TRBV29-1 with TRBJ1-5; D is unclear. V lost 3 bases to trimming and J lost 7 bases, with 4 bases between them. The CDR3 contains 10 residues. Germline loops: CDR1 SQVTM, CDR2 ANQGSEA. The CDR3 protein is CSVDGQPQHF. The CDR3 DNA sequence: TGCAGCGTTGATGGGCAGCCCCAGCATTTT.

This clone was observed a few times. This chain uses TRBV10-3 with TRBJ2-7, with 9 bases aligning to TRBD1. CDR1 is ENHRY, CDR2 SYGVKD, per germline. This CDR3 region has 12 residues. The J segment lost 5 bases and the V segment lost 8 bases, leaving 4 bases of the junction unmatched. This CDR3 reads CAIGTGLDEQYF. The CDR3 DNA reads as TGTGCCATCGGGACAGGGCTGGACGAGCAGTACTTC.

The chain recombines TRBV28 with TRBJ2-2; 9 bases match TRBD2. The length of the CDR3 is 15 residues. V lost 7 bases to trimming and J lost 3 bases; unmatched junction nucleotides: 6. The germline V gene encodes CDR1 MDHEN and CDR2 SYDVKM. The CDR3 is CASKGGRAHTGELFF. CDR3 DNA: TGTGCCAGCAAGGGCGGGAGGGCCCACACCGGGGAGCTGTTTTTT.

The genes are TRBV6-6 and TRBJ1-5; TRBD1 aligns across 8 bases. This CDR3 is built from 14 residues. After removal of 5 bases from V and 1 base from J, the junction contained 1 base not matched to a gene. Germline lookup yields CDR1 MNHNY and CDR2 SVGAGI (reference sequence). The CDR3 region is CASSGQGSNQPQHF. CDR3 bases: TGTGCCAGCAGTGGACAGGGAAGCAATCAGCCCCAGCATTTT.

The rearrangement links TRBV2 to TRBJ1-2, with D perhaps matching TRBD1 (5 bases). V lost 0 bases and J 7 bases, leaving 12 bases between the germline ends. The germline CDR1 and CDR2 sequences are SNHLY and FYNNEI. CDR3 length: 14 residues. The CDR3 DNA is TGTGCCAGCAGTGAAGCGCTTCTGGGGCCTGGCTACACCTTC. It encodes CASSEALLGPGYTF.

V gene TRBV5-1 combines with J gene TRBJ2-7; tentatively, D is TRBD1 or TRBD2 (5 bases each). Per germline, CDR1 SGHRS and CDR2 YFSETQ. The CDR3 covers 15 residues. Trimming took 2 bases from V and 3 from J, leaving 15 bases between them. The DNA for the CDR3 is TGCGCCAGCAGCTTTGGGGGTACCTCGGGCTACGAGCAGTACTTC. It codes for CASSFGGTSGYEQYF.

The chain has TRBV15 and TRBJ1-3; 9 nucleotides agree with TRBD1. Germline-derived CDR1 and CDR2 are LNHNV and YYDKDF (reference sequence). CDR3 size: 18 residues. The V segment lost 0 bases and the J segment 0 bases; nucleotides outside the gene matches: 6. The CDR3 sequence: CATSRDGTGFFSGNTIYF. The CDR3 nucleotides are TGTGCCACCAGCAGAGACGGGACAGGGTTCTTCTCTGGAAACACCATATATTTT.

The rearrangement links TRBV30 to TRBJ2-5; 7 positions match TRBD2. The J call may be in error: the DNA end matches TRBJ2-7 better. Germline lookup yields CDR1 GTSNPN and CDR2 SVGIG (reference sequence). The CDR3 totals 13 residues. The DNA for the CDR3 is TGTGCCTGGTCCCGGGACTATTCCTACGAGCAGTACTTC. Translating it yields CAWSRDYSYEQYF.

V usage is TRBV5-5 and J usage is TRBJ2-1; D ambiguous. Germline assignment: CDR1 SGHKS and CDR2 YYEKEE (reference sequence). This CDR3 comprises 15 residues. Between the trimmed V and J ends, which lost 1 base and 9 bases, there was a span of 17 bases. CDR3 residues: CASSLFSAELREQFF. CDR3 sequence (DNA): TGTGCCAGCAGCTTGTTTAGTGCGGAACTGCGTGAGCAGTTCTTC.

The CDR3 sequence is CASSLPGAANYGYTF. For the CDR3, the DNA is TGTGCCAGCAGCTTGCCAGGGGCGGCTAACTATGGCTACACCTTC. The chain has TRBV5-6 and TRBJ1-2; a weak D match, TRBD1 (6 bases). This CDR3 contains 15 residues. Trimming removed 1 base from V and 0 bases from J, with 10 bases in between. Germline loops: CDR1 SGHDT, CDR2 YYEEEE.

The chain links TRBV5-1 to TRBJ1-1; maybe TRBD1 (6 bases). Germline values: CDR1 SGHRS, CDR2 YFSETQ. The CDR3 totals 15 residues. Trimming took 1 base from V and 2 from J, leaving 12 bases between them. CDR3 in DNA: TGCGCCAGCAGCTTGCGGTCAGGGGAAAACACTGAAGCTTTCTTT. Encoded protein: CASSLRSGENTEAFF.

V gene TRBV7-9 combines with J gene TRBJ1-2; 7 bases are a match to TRBD1. From germline, CDR1 is SEHNR and CDR2 FQNEAQ (reference sequence). The CDR3 loop spans 15 amino acids. J gave up 8 bases and V 5 bases, and 14 bases lay outside the gene matches. CDR3 DNA: TGTGCCAGCAGCCAACGGGACAGTTCCTCGAGCGGCTACACCTTC. Amino acid sequence: CASSQRDSSSSGYTF.